This T cell receptor beta chain was profiled in a study of blood T cell repertoires in COVID-19. Only in-frame clones appear in the TCRdb table, and some are missing; sequencing was by immunoSEQ multiplex PCR. The table has fewer than 200,000 clones, over 80% seen once. Germline assignment: CDR1 SGHRS and CDR2 YFSETQ. The CDR3 consists of 14 residues. Trimming cost V 5 bases and J 7 bases, with 15 bases left between them. The TCR sequence derives from a woman aged 80 or over with active or convalescent COVID-19. The genes are TRBV5-1 and TRBJ1-4; possibly TRBD1 for D (5 bases). Sequencing used peripheral blood. In DNA form, the CDR3 reads TGCGCCAGCAGTAATGGGGGGAACGGTGAAAAACTGTTTTTT. This sequence encodes CASSNGGNGEKLFF.